The 29 T cell receptor beta chains in this list originate from one sample, sequenced in a study of blood T cell repertoires in COVID-19. TCRdb's copy holds only in-frame clones and misses some; the assay was immunoSEQ multiplex PCR. There are a few hundred thousand clones in the sample; 75% to 90% occur only once, and around 2.2% lies in the top ten. Sequenced material: peripheral blood. Receptors originate from a man aged 30 to 45 who had recovered from COVID-19.

The chain carries TRBV10-1 and TRBJ2-5, with D perhaps matching TRBD2 (5 bases). The CDR3 covers 13 residues. V was clipped by 5 bases and J by 1 base, with 8 bases between them. Germline CDR1 and CDR2: WNHNN and SYGVQD (reference sequence). The DNA of the CDR3 is TGCGCCAGCAGTCCGGGGAGCCAAGAGACCCAGTACTTC. This sequence encodes CASSPGSQETQYF.

V usage is TRBV6-2 or TRBV6-3 and J usage is TRBJ2-5; 14 bases are a match to TRBD2. There are 18 residues in the CDR3. The junction had 14 bases not matched to a gene; V was cut back by 6 bases and J by 5 bases. The germline V gene encodes CDR1 MNHEY and CDR2 SVGEGT. In nucleotides, the CDR3 is TGTGCCAGCAGCTTACGCGGGACTAGCGGGGGCCTGTGGGAGACCCAGTACTTC. This sequence encodes CASSLRGTSGGLWETQYF.

The DNA for the CDR3 is TGTGCCAGCAGTCCGCAGGGTTCCCTAACGGGTTCACCCCTCCACTTT. It encodes CASSPQGSLTGSPLHF. The genes are TRBV27 and TRBJ1-6; possible D gene TRBD1, 5 bases. V lost 5 bases, J lost 9 bases, and 20 bases lay in between. Germline V CDR1 and CDR2: MNHEY, SMNVEV (reference sequence). The CDR3 has 16 amino acids.

The chain has TRBV7-2 and TRBJ1-2, with D possibly matching TRBD1 (6 bases). Germline V CDR1 and CDR2: SGHTA, FQGNSA. The CDR3 runs 15 residues. V gave up 5 bases and J gave up 4 bases, with 17 bases separating them. DNA for the CDR3: TGTGCCAGCAGCCCAGATGGAGGGGGGGTCTATGGCTACACCTTC. Residues: CASSPDGGGVYGYTF.

DNA of the CDR3: TGCGCCAGCAGCTTGATGATCGGCGGTAGTACTGAAGCTTTCTTT. Its protein product is CASSLMIGGSTEAFF. The V and J genes are TRBV5-1 and TRBJ1-1, with D hard to call. Germline lookup yields CDR1 SGHRS and CDR2 YFSETQ. This CDR3 spans 15 amino acids. V dropped 1 base and J dropped 5 bases, with 15 bases sitting between them.

The CDR3 reads CASSLAFEEGEQYF. In nucleotides, the CDR3 is TGCGCCAGCAGCTTGGCCTTCGAAGAGGGCGAGCAGTACTTC. The gene calls are TRBV5-1 and TRBJ2-7; D may be TRBD2 (5 bases). CDR3 length equals 14 residues. Germline values: CDR1 SGHRS, CDR2 YFSETQ. The V and J ends lost 0 bases and 6 bases respectively, with 13 bases between them.

This chain joins TRBV30 and TRBJ1-3, with 7 positions matching TRBD1. Germline CDR1 GTSNPN, CDR2 SVGIG (reference sequence). The CDR3 totals 13 residues. The V and J ends lost 4 bases and 4 bases, in that order; junction bases with no gene match: 4. CDR3 in amino acids: CAWTGGPGNTIYF. CDR3 in DNA: TGTGCCTGGACAGGGGGTCCCGGAAACACCATATATTTT.

The rearrangement uses TRBV3-1 (or the pseudogene TRBV3-2) and TRBJ1-2; 12 bases agree with TRBD1. From germline, CDR1 is LGHDT and CDR2 YNNKEL (reference sequence). The CDR3 covers 17 residues. V gave up 2 bases and J gave up 4 bases; unmatched junction bases: 8. In DNA form, the CDR3 reads TGTGCCAGCAGCCAATCGGGACAGGGGGCGCAAGGCTATGGCTACACCTTC. Its protein is CASSQSGQGAQGYGYTF.

The gene calls are TRBV5-1 and TRBJ2-2; D may be TRBD1 (5 bases). This CDR3 spans 14 amino acids. Trimming removed 3 bases at V and 5 bases at J, with 11 bases between. The germline gives CDR1 SGHRS, CDR2 YFSETQ. The CDR3 nucleotides are TGCGCCAGCAGCTCAACGACAGATACCGGGGAGCTGTTTTTT. Protein sequence: CASSSTTDTGELFF.

The chain is built from TRBV10-3 and TRBJ2-3; weak D call: TRBD2 (5 bases). This CDR3 spans 14 amino acids. Trimming stripped 6 bases from V and 2 bases from J, with 12 bases between. Germline assignment: CDR1 ENHRY and CDR2 SYGVKD. CDR3 sequence: CAIRNGLNTDTQYF. The CDR3 nucleotides read TGTGCCATCAGAAACGGACTGAACACAGATACGCAGTATTTT.

This chain uses TRBV5-6 with TRBJ1-1, with 8 nucleotides matching TRBD1. CDR1 SGHDT and CDR2 YYEEEE come from the germline V gene. CDR3 size: 15 residues. The V and J ends lost 4 bases and 1 base, in that order; junction bases with no gene match: 6. This chain's CDR3 is CASSLDRGWNTEAFF. In DNA form, the CDR3 reads TGTGCCAGCAGCCTAGACAGGGGATGGAACACTGAAGCTTTCTTT.

The V gene is TRBV7-9, the J gene TRBJ2-6; 12 bases are shared with TRBD1. V lost 1 base to trimming and J lost 16 bases; unmatched junction nucleotides: 5. The germline gives CDR1 SEHNR, CDR2 FQNEAQ (reference sequence). The CDR3 length is 14 residues. CDR3 sequence: CASSLEGTGGELTF. Written as DNA, the CDR3 is TGTGCCAGCAGCTTAGAAGGGACAGGGGGCGAACTGACTTTC.

The chain recombines TRBV7-9 with TRBJ2-5; 8 bases map to TRBD1. J lost 4 bases, V lost 5 bases, and 15 bases had no gene match. Germline V gene data show CDR1 as SEHNR and CDR2 as FQNEAQ (reference sequence). CDR3 size: 17 residues. Written as DNA, the CDR3 is TGTGCCAGCAGCGCGTTCAGACAGGGGACGCTTGGAGAGACCCAGTACTTC. Protein product: CASSAFRQGTLGETQYF.

The gene calls are TRBV27 and TRBJ1-1; TRBD1 agrees at 8 bases. Germline V gives CDR1 MNHEY, CDR2 SMNVEV (reference sequence). The CDR3 is 14 residues long. Trimming at V came to 3 bases and at J to 6 bases, leaving 6 bases not matched to a gene. CDR3 protein: CASSFGTGVSEAFF. The CDR3, as DNA: TGTGCCAGCAGTTTCGGGACAGGAGTTTCTGAAGCTTTCTTT.

The chain uses TRBV18 and TRBJ2-6; 11 nucleotides agree with TRBD1. CDR1 and CDR2 from the germline V gene are KGHSH and LQKENI. Trimming removed 2 bases from V and 2 bases from J; junction bases left unmatched: 5. This CDR3 has 18 amino acids. CDR3 amino acids: CASSPFGTGGTGANVLTF. CDR3 nucleotides: TGTGCCAGCTCACCATTCGGGACAGGGGGAACTGGGGCCAACGTCCTGACTTTC.

The chain employs TRBV7-2 and TRBJ1-1, with TRBD1 matching over 7 bases. Germline V gene sequence: CDR1 SGHTA, CDR2 FQGNSA. The CDR3 consists of 17 residues. V gave up 1 base and J gave up 5 bases; unmatched junction bases: 13. CDR3 loop: CASSLGILRGLGTEAFF. In DNA, the CDR3 is TGTGCCAGCAGCTTAGGGATCCTCAGGGGGTTGGGGACTGAAGCTTTCTTT. Full variable domain (missing parts from reference TRBV7-2 and TRBJ1-1): GAGVSQSPSNKVTEKGKDVELRCDPISGHTALYWYRQSLGQGLEFLIYFQGNSAPDKSGLPSDRFSAERTGGSVSTLTIQRTQQEDSAVYLCASSLGILRGLGTEAFFGQGTRLTVV.

This chain uses TRBV6-5 with TRBJ1-2; the D gene is possibly TRBD1 (5 bases). Germline V gene sequence: CDR1 MNHEY, CDR2 SVGAGI. The V and J ends lost 4 bases and 6 bases respectively, with 15 bases between them. The CDR3 has 14 amino acids. CDR3: CASSLGPLTDGYTF. The CDR3 nucleotides are TGTGCCAGCAGTTTGGGGCCCTTAACGGATGGCTACACCTTC.

The genes are TRBV5-8 and TRBJ1-1; 11 bases are shared with TRBD1. With 5 bases clipped from V and 1 base from J, the junction kept 4 bases outside the gene matches. This CDR3 contains 15 residues. The germline V gene encodes CDR1 SGHTS and CDR2 YDEGEE. In nucleotides, the CDR3 is TGTGCCAGCAGTTGGACAGGGGGCAGGAACACTGAAGCTTTCTTT. Its translation: CASSWTGGRNTEAFF.

This sequence joins TRBV10-3 and TRBJ2-5; 13 bases match TRBD2. Germline CDR1 and CDR2: ENHRY and SYGVKD. The length of the CDR3 is 15 residues. Losses at the gene ends were 8 bases for V and 1 base for J; bases not matched to a gene: 4. The CDR3 DNA is TGTGCCATCGGGACTAGCGGGGCTACCCAAGAGACCCAGTACTTC. Amino acid sequence: CAIGTSGATQETQYF.

DNA of the CDR3: TGTGCCTGGAGTTTGGACAGGGGGATGGATCAGCCCCAGCATTTT. This gives the protein CAWSLDRGMDQPQHF. V gene TRBV30 combines with J gene TRBJ1-5; TRBD1 matches at 10 bases. This CDR3 is built from 15 residues. Germline V lookup: CDR1 GTSNPN, CDR2 SVGIG (reference sequence). Germline trimming cut 2 bases from V and 5 bases from J; bases unmatched to any gene: 6.

This chain joins TRBV30 and TRBJ2-7; the D gene is possibly TRBD2 (6 bases). This CDR3 region has 14 residues. CDR1 is GTSNPN, CDR2 SVGIG, per germline (reference sequence). V was pared by 4 bases and J by 0 bases, with 13 bases between. This CDR3 reads CAWTSGGSSYEQYF. The CDR3 nucleotides are TGTGCCTGGACGTCCGGGGGAAGCTCCTACGAGCAGTACTTC.

The V and J genes are TRBV6-1 and TRBJ1-4; D is uncertain. Germline CDR1 reads MNHNS; CDR2 reads SASEGT. This CDR3 comprises 15 residues. The V end was cut by 3 bases, the J end by 0 bases, with 8 bases between. CDR3: CASSETLATNEKLFF. CDR3 nucleotides: TGTGCCAGCAGTGAGACACTTGCAACTAATGAAAAACTGTTTTTT.

The V call is TRBV5-4, the J call TRBJ1-2; 7 nucleotides line up with TRBD1. The ends lost 6 bases at V and 4 bases at J; junction bases unmatched: 15. This CDR3 is 16 amino acids long. The germline V gene has CDR1 SGHNT and CDR2 YYREEE (reference sequence). The CDR3: CASTTDRAPFSYGYTF. The CDR3 region has the DNA TGTGCCAGCACCACTGACAGGGCCCCCTTTAGCTATGGCTACACCTTC. Variable domain in full (rest from reference TRBV5-4 and TRBJ1-2): ETGVTQSPTHLIKTRGQQVTLRCSSQSGHNTVSWYQQALGQGPQFIFQYYREEENGRGNFPPRFSGLQFPNYSSELNVNALELDDSALYLCASTTDRAPFSYGYTFGSGTRLTVV.

The chain is built from TRBV7-2 and TRBJ1-5; perhaps TRBD1 as D (6 bases). V was pared by 3 bases and J by 3 bases, with 9 bases between. The germline gives CDR1 SGHTA, CDR2 FQGNSA. The CDR3 length is 14 residues. CDR3 region: CASSLRQDNQPQHF. CDR3 bases: TGTGCCAGCAGCTTGAGACAGGACAATCAGCCCCAGCATTTT.

V gene TRBV5-4 combines with J gene TRBJ2-5, with unresolved D. The CDR3 contains 14 residues. Trimming cost V 0 bases and J 0 bases, with 6 bases left between them. Germline values: CDR1 SGHNT, CDR2 YYREEE (reference sequence). In DNA form, the CDR3 reads TGTGCCAGCAGCTTGGGCGACTACCAAGAGACCCAGTACTTC. It yields the protein CASSLGDYQETQYF. The entire variable domain, with the rest obtained from reference TRBV5-4 and TRBJ2-5, is as follows: ETGVTQSPTHLIKTRGQQVTLRCSSQSGHNTVSWYQQALGQGPQFIFQYYREEENGRGNFPPRFSGLQFPNYSSELNVNALELDDSALYLCASSLGDYQETQYFGPGTRLLVL.

The chain recombines TRBV5-1 with TRBJ2-5; 9 bases fit TRBD2. Germline V CDR1 and CDR2: SGHRS, YFSETQ. J was trimmed by 3 bases and V by 4 bases; bases with no gene match: 13. This CDR3 is built from 17 residues. DNA of the CDR3: TGCGCCAGCAGCCCCCGAAGAGCGGGGGGTACAAAAGAGACCCAGTACTTC. Its translation: CASSPRRAGGTKETQYF.

The rearrangement links TRBV19 to TRBJ2-1; 12 positions match TRBD2. Germline assignment: CDR1 LNHDA and CDR2 SQIVND (reference sequence). V shed 3 bases, J shed 9 bases, and the junction held 9 bases outside the gene matches. This CDR3 spans 16 amino acids. The CDR3 DNA reads TGTGCCAGTAGTATGAGAACTAGCGGGGGGTCCGGTGAGCAGTTCTTC. Its translation: CASSMRTSGGSGEQFF. Filled out from reference TRBV19 and TRBJ2-1, the complete variable domain reads DGGITQSPKYLFRKEGQNVTLSCEQNLNHDAMYWYRQDPGQGLRLIYYSQIVNDFQKGDIAEGYSVSREKKESFPLTVTSAQKNPTAFYLCASSMRTSGGSGEQFFGPGTRLTVL.

This CDR3 reads CASSLGGADTQYF. The CDR3 DNA follows: TGTGCCAGCAGCTTGGGAGGAGCAGATACGCAGTATTTT. The chain joins TRBV11-3 to TRBJ2-3, with D perhaps TRBD2 (6 bases). Germline-derived CDR1 and CDR2 are SGHNT and YENEEA. Trimming shortened V by 3 bases and J by 4 bases, and 8 bases separated the two germline ends. This CDR3 comprises 13 residues.

This chain connects TRBV6-5 to TRBJ1-2, with D maybe TRBD1 (6 bases). The CDR3 covers 13 residues. Germline values: CDR1 MNHEY, CDR2 SVGAGI. The V and J ends lost 4 bases and 5 bases respectively, with 11 bases between them. The CDR3 sequence is CASSWTVKYGYTF. CDR3 nucleotide sequence: TGTGCCAGCAGTTGGACAGTGAAATATGGCTACACCTTC.